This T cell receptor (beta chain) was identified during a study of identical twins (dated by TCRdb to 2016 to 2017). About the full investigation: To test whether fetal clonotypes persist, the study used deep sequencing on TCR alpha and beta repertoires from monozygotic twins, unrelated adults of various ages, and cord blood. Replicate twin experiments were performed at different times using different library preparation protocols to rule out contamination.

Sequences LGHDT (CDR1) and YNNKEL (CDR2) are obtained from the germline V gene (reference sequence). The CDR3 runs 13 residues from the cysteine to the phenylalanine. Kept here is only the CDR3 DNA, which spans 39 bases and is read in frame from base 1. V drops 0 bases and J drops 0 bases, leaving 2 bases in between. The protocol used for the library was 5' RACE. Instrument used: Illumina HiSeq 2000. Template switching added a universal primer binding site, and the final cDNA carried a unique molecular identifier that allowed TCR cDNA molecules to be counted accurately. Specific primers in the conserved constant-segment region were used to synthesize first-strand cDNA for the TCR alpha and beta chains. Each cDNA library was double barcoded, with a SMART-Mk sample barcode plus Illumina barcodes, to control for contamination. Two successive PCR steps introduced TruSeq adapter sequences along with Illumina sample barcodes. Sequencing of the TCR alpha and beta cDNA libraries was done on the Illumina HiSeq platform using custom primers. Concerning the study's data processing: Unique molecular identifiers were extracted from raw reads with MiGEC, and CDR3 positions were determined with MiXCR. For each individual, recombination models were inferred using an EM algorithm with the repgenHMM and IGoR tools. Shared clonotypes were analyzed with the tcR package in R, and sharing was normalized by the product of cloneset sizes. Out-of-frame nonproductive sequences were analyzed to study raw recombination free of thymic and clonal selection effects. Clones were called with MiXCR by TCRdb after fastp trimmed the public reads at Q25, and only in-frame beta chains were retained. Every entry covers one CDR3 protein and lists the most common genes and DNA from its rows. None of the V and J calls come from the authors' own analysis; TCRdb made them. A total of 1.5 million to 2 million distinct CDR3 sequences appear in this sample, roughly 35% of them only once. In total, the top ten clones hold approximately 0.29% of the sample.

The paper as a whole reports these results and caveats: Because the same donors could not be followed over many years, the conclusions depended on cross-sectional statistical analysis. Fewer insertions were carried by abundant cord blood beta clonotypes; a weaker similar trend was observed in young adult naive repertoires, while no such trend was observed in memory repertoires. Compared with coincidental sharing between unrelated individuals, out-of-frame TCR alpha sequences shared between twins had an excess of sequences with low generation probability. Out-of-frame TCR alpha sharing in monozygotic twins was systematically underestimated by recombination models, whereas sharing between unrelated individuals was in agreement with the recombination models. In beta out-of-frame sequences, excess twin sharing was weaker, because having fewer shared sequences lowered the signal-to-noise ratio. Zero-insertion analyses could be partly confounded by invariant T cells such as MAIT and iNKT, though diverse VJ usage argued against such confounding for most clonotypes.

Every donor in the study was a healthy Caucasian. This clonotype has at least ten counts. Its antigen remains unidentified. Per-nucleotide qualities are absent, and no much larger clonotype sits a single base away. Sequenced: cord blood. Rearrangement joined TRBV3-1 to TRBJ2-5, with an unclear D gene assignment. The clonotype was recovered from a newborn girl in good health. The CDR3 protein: CASSQDYQETQYF. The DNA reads TGTGCCAGCAGCCAAGACTACCAAGAGACCCAGTACTTC.